The 32 T cell receptor beta chains below were found in one sample sequenced in a study of T cell clonality in common variable immunodeficiency. Produced via immunoSEQ multiplex PCR; TCRdb's table is partial and in-frame only. The sample includes 30,000 to 35,000 clones, none of them occurring once. Sequencing used peripheral blood mononuclear cells. These receptors were obtained from a person between 18 and 70 years old in good health.

The CDR3 sequence is CASSSGRGPRDTQYF. CDR3 bases read: TGTGCCAGCAGCTCCGGCAGGGGGCCAAGAGATACG. The rearrangement uses TRBV7-9 and TRBJ2-3, with 8 bases matching TRBD1. The read ends 3 residues shy of where the CDR3 ends; the end is completed using the germline J gene. The length of the CDR3 is 15 residues. With 4 bases clipped from V and 5 bases from J, the junction kept 8 bases outside the gene matches. Per germline, CDR1 SEHNR and CDR2 FQNEAQ (reference sequence).

This clone has a count of ten or more. The CDR3 extends 3 residues past the end of the read, so its final part is completed from the germline J gene. This chain links TRBV6-1 with TRBJ2-1; TRBD2 matches at 13 bases. Germline trimming cut 4 bases from V and 8 bases from J; bases unmatched to any gene: 8. Germline V CDR1 and CDR2: MNHNS, SASEGT. The CDR3 spans 16 residues. The covered CDR3 bases are TGTGCCAGCAGTGGGGCTCAGGGACTAGCGGGATATGAG. Translated: CASSGAQGLAGYE. The complete CDR3 sequence is CASSGAQGLAGYEQFF.

The table lists this clone with many counts. The CDR3 goes on 3 residues after the read ends, and that part is filled in from the germline J gene. The chain joins TRBV20-1 to TRBJ1-2; 9 nucleotides agree with TRBD1. This CDR3 region has 13 residues. J lost 5 bases, V lost 4 bases, and 5 bases had no gene match. The germline V gene encodes CDR1 DFQATT and CDR2 SNEGSKA (reference sequence). The CDR3 sequence: CSAIMTGGYGYTF. The DNA read from the CDR3 is TGCAGTGCTATAATGACAGGGGGTTATGGC.

Ten or more counts support this clone. The sequence runs out 3 residues before the end of the CDR3; the remainder is reconstructed from the germline J gene. The chain carries TRBV9 and TRBJ2-5; 10 bases are shared with TRBD1. The germline gives CDR1 SGDLS, CDR2 YYNGEE. Trimming cost V 3 bases and J 2 bases; bases outside gene matches: 4. The CDR3 extends over 15 amino acids. The CDR3 region is CASSEDRGWQETQYF. The sequenced CDR3 bases are TGTGCCAGCAGCGAGGACAGGGGGTGGCAAGAGACC.

This clone was counted at least ten times. The CDR3 end lies 3 residues beyond the end of the read and is filled in from the germline J gene. The chain joins TRBV19 to TRBJ1-1; TRBD1 is a possible D gene (5 bases). The CDR3 is 15 amino acids. With 3 bases removed from V and 5 bases from J, the gap between germline ends came to 16 bases. Germline CDR1 is LNHDA and CDR2 is SQIVND (reference sequence). CDR3 amino acids: CASSISLGGRTEAFF. The DNA read from the CDR3 is TGTGCCAGTAGTATCAGCCTCGGGGGGAGGACTGAA.

This clone showed up many times. The read comes to an end 3 residues before the CDR3 does, leaving the germline J gene to fill in the end. The gene calls are TRBV7-9 and TRBJ2-7; D remains ambiguous. Trimming shortened V by 6 bases and J by 2 bases, and 8 bases separated the two germline ends. From germline, CDR1 is SEHNR and CDR2 FQNEAQ (reference sequence). The CDR3 consists of 12 residues. The covered CDR3 bases are TGTGCCAGCAGAACGGGTACCTACGAG. Residues: CASRTGTYE. The entire CDR3 protein reads CASRTGTYEQYF.

Only a few counts were recorded for this clone. The observed sequence ends 3 residues before the CDR3 terminus, with the missing tail filled in from the germline J gene. This chain connects TRBV13 to TRBJ1-2; D gene unclear. Germline lookup yields CDR1 PRHDT and CDR2 FYEKMQ (reference sequence). This CDR3 has 15 residues. The part of the CDR3 DNA that was read is TGTGCCAGCAGTCGCCTACTAGCGGGAGATGAGACC. Translated, it gives CASSRLLAGDET. The entire CDR3 protein is CASSRLLAGDETYTF.

This clone was counted at least ten times. The CDR3 end falls 3 residues outside the read, so it is completed with the germline J gene. The V and J genes are TRBV6-1 and TRBJ1-1; no clear D. The germline CDR1 and CDR2 sequences are MNHNS and SASEGT. V gave up 4 bases and J gave up 0 bases, with 6 bases separating them. CDR3 length: 13 amino acids. CDR3 DNA, as far as it was read: TGTGCCAGCAGTGTACAGTTGAACACTGAA. Residues: CASSVQLNTE. In full, the CDR3 reads CASSVQLNTEAFF.

This clone was recorded a few times. The sequenced fragment ends 3 residues before the CDR3 boundary, so the rest is inferred from the germline J gene. V is TRBV7-9 and J is TRBJ2-2, with TRBD2 matching over 9 bases. This CDR3 spans 14 amino acids. Per the germline V gene, CDR1 is SEHNR and CDR2 is FQNEAQ (reference sequence). The CDR3 bases that were read are TGTGCCAGCAGCTCCTCAGCGGGGGGCGAAAAG. Its translation: CASSSSAGGEK. The full-length CDR3 reads as CASSSSAGGEKLFF.

This clone was seen repeatedly, ten times or more. Read data end 3 residues before the CDR3 end; the end is taken from the germline J gene. The chain employs TRBV6-1 and TRBJ1-3; D is possibly TRBD1 (6 bases). Trimming pared 4 bases from V and 3 bases from J, leaving 13 bases between. The CDR3 runs to 15 residues. Germline CDR1 is MNHNS and CDR2 is SASEGT. The CDR3 bases that were read are TGTGCCAGCAGTGCCGGACAGACCTTTGGAAACACC. Its translation is CASSAGQTFGNT. The entire CDR3 reads CASSAGQTFGNTIYF.

This clone came up many times. From the germline J gene comes the end of the CDR3, since the read stops 3 residues before it. The V and J genes are TRBV19 and TRBJ2-1; D possibly corresponds to TRBD1 (5 bases). This CDR3 has 15 amino acids. V lost 0 bases, J lost 3 bases, and 9 bases lay in between. Germline V CDR1 and CDR2: LNHDA, SQIVND (reference sequence). The CDR3 bases that were read are TGTGCCAGTAGTATAGATCTGACAGACTACAATGAG. Encoded protein: CASSIDLTDYNE. The whole CDR3 sequence reads CASSIDLTDYNEQFF.

This clone showed up many times. This chain's CDR3 is CASSFWQGGGELFF. The sequenced part of the CDR3 DNA is TGTGCCAGCAGTTTTTGGCAGGGCGGCGGGGAG. The chain carries TRBV12-3 or TRBV12-4 and TRBJ2-2; TRBD1 is a possible D gene (5 bases). The read gets to within 3 residues of the CDR3 end, and the germline J gene fills in the rest. The CDR3 sequence is 14 residues long. V lost 3 bases, J lost 7 bases, and 12 bases lay in between.

As for this clone: From the germline J gene comes the end of the CDR3, since the read stops 3 residues before it. The chain has TRBV2 and TRBJ2-7, with 8 bases lining up with TRBD2. The CDR3 totals 19 residues. J gave up 3 bases and V 7 bases, and 23 bases lay outside the gene matches. Germline values: CDR1 SNHLY, CDR2 FYNNEI. The DNA read from the CDR3 is TGTGCCAGCACAGGACTGTACAGCGGGAGCCCGGATTACTACTACGAG. Translated, it gives CASTGLYSGSPDYYYE. The whole CDR3 sequence is CASTGLYSGSPDYYYEQYF.

This clone appeared many times. The read stops 3 residues short of the end of the CDR3; the missing end is completed from the germline J gene. The chain joins TRBV7-9 to TRBJ2-7; 7 nucleotides match TRBD1. Germline V gene data show CDR1 as SEHNR and CDR2 as FQNEAQ (reference sequence). The CDR3 sequence is 14 residues long. The V segment lost 1 base and the J segment 5 bases; nucleotides outside the gene matches: 5. The chain's CDR3 is CASSLGQGVDEQYF. The DNA read from the CDR3 is TGTGCCAGCAGCTTAGGGCAGGGGGTAGACGAG. The entire variable domain, with the rest obtained from reference TRBV7-9 and TRBJ2-7, is as follows: DTGVSQNPRHKITKRGQNVTFRCDPISEHNRLYWYRQTLGQGPEFLTYFQNEAQLEKSRLLSDRFSAERPKGSFSTLEIQRTEQGDSAMYLCASSLGQGVDEQYFGPGTRLTVT.

This clone was seen repeatedly, ten times or more. The read comes to an end 3 residues before the CDR3 does, leaving the germline J gene to fill in the end. V gene TRBV7-3 combines with J gene TRBJ1-6; 7 positions agree with TRBD1. Germline V lookup: CDR1 SGHTA, CDR2 FQGTGA. V lost 4 bases, J lost 6 bases, and 6 bases stayed unmatched. The CDR3 extends over 15 amino acids. CDR3 DNA (partial): TGTGCCAGCAGCTCCGGGACAGCGTTTAATTCACCC. This translates into CASSSGTAFNSP. The entire CDR3 sequence reads CASSSGTAFNSPLHF.

Points on this clone: The read halts 3 residues ahead of the CDR3 end, with the missing end drawn from the germline J gene. The V gene is TRBV19, the J gene TRBJ1-6; 7 nucleotides line up with TRBD1. This CDR3 is 15 amino acids long. Germline assignment: CDR1 LNHDA and CDR2 SQIVND (reference sequence). Trimming cost V 5 bases and J 8 bases; bases outside gene matches: 9. CDR3 protein: CASSLRGDRDSPLHF. The part of the CDR3 DNA that was read is TGTGCCAGTAGTCTCAGGGGGGACCGGGATTCACCC.

This clone was detected ten times or more. With the read ending 3 residues before the CDR3 end, the germline J gene is used to fill in that end. The V gene is TRBV30, the J gene TRBJ1-1; D is undetermined. CDR3 size: 11 residues. The germline V gene encodes CDR1 GTSNPN and CDR2 SVGIG (reference sequence). V lost 2 bases and J 2 bases, leaving 3 bases between the germline ends. The DNA read from the CDR3 is TGTGCCTGGAGTTATAACACTGAA. Protein product: CAWSYNTE. The whole CDR3 protein is CAWSYNTEAFF. Supplemented by reference TRBV30 and TRBJ1-1, the full variable domain reads SQTIHQWPATLVQPVGSPLSLECTVEGTSNPNLYWYRQAAGRGLQLLFYSVGIGQISSEVPQNLSASRPQDRQFILSSKKLLLSDSGFYLCAWSYNTEAFFGQGTRLTVV.

This clone was recorded many times. The sequenced fragment ends 3 residues before the CDR3 boundary, so the rest is inferred from the germline J gene. The chain has TRBV10-3 and TRBJ2-7; 10 nucleotides agree with TRBD2. Germline V gene data show CDR1 as ENHRY and CDR2 as SYGVKD. The V gene end was trimmed by 6 bases and the J gene end by 0 bases; junction bases not matched to a gene: 5. CDR3 length: 15 amino acids. CDR3: CAIRRTSGNSYEQYF. CDR3 bases read: TGTGCCATCAGGCGGACTAGCGGTAACTCCTACGAG.

This clone was recorded at least ten times. The read terminates 3 residues ahead of where the CDR3 ends, so the germline J gene completes it. V is TRBV19 and J is TRBJ2-3, with D possibly matching TRBD2 (5 bases). CDR1 is LNHDA and CDR2 is SQIVND in the germline V gene (reference sequence). V gave up 6 bases and J gave up 3 bases, with 13 bases separating them. CDR3 length equals 14 residues. The CDR3: CASRDSRATDTQYF. The sequenced part of the CDR3 DNA is TGTGCCAGTAGGGACTCGCGCGCGACAGATACG.

This clone ranks as medium-sized (0.01 to 0.1%). The sequence runs out 3 residues before the end of the CDR3; the remainder is reconstructed from the germline J gene. The V and J genes are TRBV20-1 and TRBJ2-3, with 7 bases identical to TRBD1. The germline gives CDR1 DFQATT, CDR2 SNEGSKA (reference sequence). CDR3 length equals 15 residues. After removal of 4 bases from V and 1 base from J, the junction contained 8 bases not matched to a gene. The part of the CDR3 DNA that was read is TGCAGTGCTACCAAGGGGACAGCACGCACAGATACG. This translates into CSATKGTARTDT. Given in full, the CDR3 is CSATKGTARTDTQYF.

The sample holds a few counts of this clone. The read comes to an end 3 residues before the CDR3 does, leaving the germline J gene to fill in the end. The rearrangement links TRBV30 to TRBJ2-4; tentative D call: TRBD1 (6 bases). Germline V gene lookup returns CDR1 GTSNPN and CDR2 SVGIG (reference sequence). The CDR3 covers 13 residues. This CDR3 is CAWSEQGSGGQYF. The CDR3 DNA, read in part, is TGTGCCTGGAGTGAACAGGGAAGTGGGGGT. The full variable domain, with the rest looked up from reference TRBV30 and TRBJ2-4, is SQTIHQWPATLVQPVGSPLSLECTVEGTSNPNLYWYRQAAGRGLQLLFYSVGIGQISSEVPQNLSASRPQDRQFILSSKKLLLSDSGFYLCAWSEQGSGGQYFGAGTRLSVL.

The table lists this clone with a few counts. The sequenced fragment ends 3 residues before the CDR3 boundary, so the rest is inferred from the germline J gene. The chain recombines TRBV2 with TRBJ2-3; D might be TRBD2 (6 bases). Germline V gives CDR1 SNHLY, CDR2 FYNNEI. CDR3 length equals 16 residues. The germline V and J ends were trimmed by 4 bases and 6 bases, with 20 bases remaining between them. CDR3 region: CASSAGNSGTMDTQYF. Partial CDR3 DNA: TGTGCCAGCAGTGCTGGTAATAGCGGAACTATGGATACG.

In its sample, this clone was seen many times. The read stops 3 residues short of the end of the CDR3; the missing end is completed from the germline J gene. The rearrangement joins TRBV30 to TRBJ1-2; the D is unclear. The CDR3 is 12 amino acids. CDR1 is GTSNPN, CDR2 SVGIG, per germline (reference sequence). V was trimmed by 5 bases and J by 0 bases, leaving 7 bases between them. Incomplete CDR3 DNA: TGTGCCTGGGGGCAGGCTAACTATGGC. Encoded protein: CAWGQANYG. Given in full, the CDR3 is CAWGQANYGYTF.

This clone was counted between two and nine times. The CDR3 spells CASSPQSISRGNYGYTF. The covered CDR3 bases are TGTGCCAGCTCACCACAAAGTATAAGCAGGGGGAACTATGGC. The chain carries TRBV18 and TRBJ1-2; 7 bases align to TRBD1. The read is 3 residues too short to cover the CDR3 end, so that end is filled in from the germline J gene. Trimming removed 1 base from V and 2 bases from J; junction bases left unmatched: 10. The CDR3 is 17 residues long. Germline CDR1 and CDR2: KGHSH and LQKENI.

This clone was picked up many times. The sequence runs out 3 residues before the end of the CDR3; the remainder is reconstructed from the germline J gene. V is TRBV19 and J is TRBJ2-5, with D maybe TRBD1 (6 bases). Trimming cost V 3 bases and J 3 bases, with 11 bases left between them. The CDR3 length is 14 residues. Germline values: CDR1 LNHDA, CDR2 SQIVND (reference sequence). CDR3 amino acids: CASSMAGTKETQYF. The part of the CDR3 DNA that was read is TGTGCCAGTAGTATGGCAGGGACAAAAGAGACC.

The sample holds many counts of this clone. The read falls 3 residues short of the CDR3 end, and the missing part is taken from the germline J gene. The chain joins TRBV5-1 to TRBJ1-1, with 7 bases matching TRBD1. The germline CDR1 and CDR2 sequences are SGHRS and YFSETQ. The CDR3 is 12 residues long. CDR3 bases read: TGCGCCAGCAGCTTGGAACAGGGGATA. This gives the protein CASSLEQGI. The CDR3 in full is CASSLEQGIAFF. Supplemented by reference TRBV5-1 and TRBJ1-1, the full variable domain reads KAGVTQTPRYLIKTRGQQVTLSCSPISGHRSVSWYQQTPGQGLQFLFEYFSETQRNKGNFPGRFSGRQFSNSRSEMNVSTLELGDSALYLCASSLEQGIAFFGQGTRLTVV.

This clone was counted many times. The observed sequence ends 3 residues before the CDR3 terminus, with the missing tail filled in from the germline J gene. The chain carries TRBV5-6 and TRBJ2-7; 9 positions agree with TRBD2. The CDR3 has 14 residues. Looked up from germline, CDR1 is SGHDT and CDR2 is YYEEEE. Trimming removed 0 bases from V and 4 bases from J; junction bases left unmatched: 2. The CDR3 bases that were read are TGTGCCAGCAGCTTGGGTAGCGGGAGTTACGAG. It specifies CASSLGSGSYE. The whole CDR3 protein reads CASSLGSGSYEQYF.

This clone came up many times. The read ends 3 residues early relative to the CDR3; the germline J gene fills the gap. This chain joins TRBV18 and TRBJ1-4; weak D call: TRBD1 (6 bases). The CDR3 sequence is 16 residues long. Germline V gene lookup returns CDR1 KGHSH and CDR2 LQKENI. V lost 9 bases to trimming and J lost 0 bases, with 17 bases between them. The part of the CDR3 DNA that was read is TGTGCCAGTCGGGGTAAACAGGGATCAACTAATGAAAAA. Its protein product is CASRGKQGSTNEK. In full, the CDR3 reads CASRGKQGSTNEKLFF.

This clone was recorded at least ten times. Sequencing ends 3 residues short of the CDR3 end; the germline J gene provides the rest. The chain combines TRBV7-9 with TRBJ2-1; 7 bases are a match to TRBD1. The V gene end was trimmed by 5 bases and the J gene end by 8 bases; junction bases not matched to a gene: 3. Germline V gene sequence: CDR1 SEHNR, CDR2 FQNEAQ (reference sequence). There are 12 residues in the CDR3. The covered CDR3 bases are TGTGCCAGCAGCCCAACAGGGGATGAG. Translating it yields CASSPTGDE. The full CDR3 sequence reads CASSPTGDEQFF.

This clone was recorded at least ten times. The CDR3 end falls 3 residues outside the read, so it is completed with the germline J gene. The V call is TRBV5-1, the J call TRBJ1-5; 7 bases fit TRBD1. The CDR3 contains 14 residues. From germline, CDR1 is SGHRS and CDR2 YFSETQ. With 0 bases clipped from V and 7 bases from J, the junction kept 4 bases outside the gene matches. CDR3 DNA (partial): TGCGCCAGCAGCTTGGAGGGGGCGCGGCAGCCC. Translating gives CASSLEGARQP. The entire CDR3 protein is CASSLEGARQPQHF.

About this clone itself: Read data end 3 residues before the CDR3 end; the end is taken from the germline J gene. V is TRBV7-9 and J is TRBJ1-1; D gene ambiguous. Trimming pared 3 bases from V and 3 bases from J, leaving 8 bases between. CDR3 size: 13 residues. CDR1 SEHNR and CDR2 FQNEAQ come from the germline V gene (reference sequence). CDR3: CASSFGEDTEAFF. Incomplete CDR3 DNA: TGTGCCAGCAGCTTCGGGGAGGACACTGAA.

At least ten counts were recorded for this clone. The read falls 3 residues short of the CDR3 end, and the missing part is taken from the germline J gene. This sequence joins TRBV5-1 and TRBJ2-5; the D is unclear. V lost 4 bases and J 3 bases, leaving 13 bases between the germline ends. Germline V CDR1 and CDR2: SGHRS, YFSETQ. The CDR3 has 14 amino acids. CDR3 in amino acids: CASSDRMAEETQYF. Partial CDR3 DNA: TGCGCCAGCAGCGACCGGATGGCGGAAGAGACC.